These 32 T cell receptor beta chains were sequenced from one sample in a study of T cells in Graves' hyperthyroidism and ophthalmopathy. The CDR3 regions of TCR beta were amplified from RNA transcripts. When the TCR CDR3 underwent first-round RT-PCR, the HTBI primer set was used. TCRdb reprocessed the multiplex PCR reads via MiXCR and lists one record per CDR3 protein. The data contain 300,000 to 400,000 distinct CDR3 sequences, around a sixth of them singletons. The specimen sequenced was blood. The receptors shown here come from a man in his late teens or twenties with Graves' ophthalmopathy.

The table lists this clonotype with a few counts. This sequence joins TRBV6-2 or TRBV6-3 and TRBJ2-7, with TRBD2 as a possible D gene (7 bases). CDR3 length: 18 amino acids. The V gene's germline CDR1 is MNHEY and CDR2 SVGEGT. Trimming cost V 6 bases and J 0 bases, with 24 bases left between them. The CDR3 protein is CASSPSGRGAPSSYEQYF. For the CDR3, the DNA is TGTGCCAGCAGCCCCTCGGGGAGGGGGGCCCCTAGCTCCTACGAGCAGTACTTC.

A note on this clonotype: A much more abundant neighbour one base away suggests this may be a read error. This rearrangement joins TRBV13 to TRBJ2-7, with D possibly TRBD2 on 6 matching bases. Germline V gene data show CDR1 as PRHDT and CDR2 as FYEKMQ (reference sequence). V was pared by 7 bases and J by 7 bases, with 17 bases between. The CDR3 contains 13 residues. Here the CDR3 reads CASTPSFAGEQYF. As DNA, the CDR3 is TGTGCCAGCACCCCGAGCTTCGCGGGGGAGCAGTACTTC.

The sample holds many counts of this clonotype. The V gene is TRBV5-1, the J gene TRBJ2-7, with TRBD2 matching 8 bases. V was pared by 3 bases and J by 0 bases, with 8 bases of the junction left unmatched. This CDR3 is built from 16 residues. Germline V lookup: CDR1 SGHRS, CDR2 YFSETQ. The CDR3, as DNA: TGCGCCAGCAGCTCCTTGGCGGGGGGAATCTCCTACGAGCAGTACTTC. It yields the protein CASSSLAGGISYEQYF. Variable domain in full (rest from reference TRBV5-1 and TRBJ2-7): KAGVTQTPRYLIKTRGQQVTLSCSPISGHRSVSWYQQTPGQGLQFLFEYFSETQRNKGNFPGRFSGRQFSNSRSEMNVSTLELGDSALYLCASSSLAGGISYEQYFGPGTRLTVT.

This clonotype has a count of ten or more. The chain is built from TRBV7-6 and TRBJ2-3; D is unresolved. CDR1 SGHVS and CDR2 FNYEAQ come from the germline V gene. Trimming removed 3 bases from V and 1 base from J, with 8 bases in between. The CDR3 length is 14 residues. CDR3 protein: CASSLDGRTDTQYF. The CDR3 DNA is TGTGCCAGCAGCTTGGACGGACGCACAGATACGCAGTATTTT.

There are a few counts of this clonotype. This chain joins TRBV24-1 and TRBJ1-3; possible D gene TRBD1, 6 bases. V lost 5 bases and J lost 0, with 13 bases in between. The CDR3 extends over 16 amino acids. In germline, CDR1 is KGHDR, CDR2 SFDVKD. In DNA, the CDR3 is TGTGCCACCAGTGGAGGGGGGGGGGACTCTGGAAACACCATATATTTT. Residues: CATSGGGGDSGNTIYF.

This sequence joins TRBV5-4 and TRBJ2-2; D could derive from TRBD1 or TRBD2 (5 bases each). V was cut by 2 bases and J by 5 bases, with 10 bases left in between. The V gene's germline CDR1 is SGHNT and CDR2 YYREEE (reference sequence). The CDR3 is made up of 14 amino acids. The CDR3 sequence is CASSFGAETGELFF. As DNA, the CDR3 is TGTGCCAGCAGCTTCGGGGCGGAAACCGGGGAGCTGTTTTTT.

This clonotype has a handful of counts. The CDR3 loop reads CASTRQGGVEGYTF. DNA for the CDR3: TGTGCCAGCACCCGACAGGGAGGGGTCGAAGGCTACACCTTC. The chain joins TRBV27 to TRBJ1-2; 7 nucleotides agree with TRBD1. The CDR3 is made up of 14 amino acids. CDR1 is MNHEY, CDR2 SMNVEV, per germline (reference sequence). Trimming cost V 7 bases and J 8 bases; bases outside gene matches: 13.

About this clonotype itself: The junction and the germline gene differ at one end; a read error may be behind it. The CDR3 spells CASSSGTSGGIREQFF. CDR3 nucleotide sequence: TGCGCCAGCAGCAGCGGGACTAGCGGGGGCATCCGTGAGCAGTTCTTC. This chain links TRBV5-5 with TRBJ2-1, with TRBD2 identical over 14 bases. This CDR3 contains 16 residues. Germline CDR1 reads SGHKS; CDR2 reads YYEKEE (reference sequence).

This sequence joins TRBV20-1 and TRBJ2-7; TRBD1 agrees at 9 bases. Germline V gene lookup returns CDR1 DFQATT and CDR2 SNEGSKA (reference sequence). V lost 0 bases and J lost 3; bases outside the gene matches: 15. This CDR3 region has 18 residues. The CDR3 region has the DNA TGCAGTGCTAGAGATGGGGCAGGGACAGGGTACATGGGCTACGAGCAGTACTTC. Encoded protein: CSARDGAGTGYMGYEQYF.

This clonotype has at least ten counts. This sequence joins TRBV14 and TRBJ2-5; D gene unclear. Trimming removed 4 bases at V and 5 bases at J, with 8 bases between. Germline CDR1 reads SGHDN; CDR2 reads FVKESK. CDR3 length: 12 amino acids. DNA of the CDR3: TGTGCCAGCAGCCCTTTTGGGGAGACCCAGTACTTC. Translation: CASSPFGETQYF.

In this sample, this clonotype turned up many times. The chain uses TRBV7-2 and TRBJ1-1; D not resolved. Trimming removed 7 bases at V and 0 bases at J, with 15 bases between. CDR1 and CDR2 (germline): SGHTA, FQGNSA. This CDR3 spans 15 amino acids. CDR3 DNA: TGTGCCAGCACCCTAAAAAGATACATGAACACTGAAGCTTTCTTT. Its protein is CASTLKRYMNTEAFF. Based on the CDR3 plus reference TRBV7-2 and TRBJ1-1, the full variable domain is GAGVSQSPSNKVTEKGKDVELRCDPISGHTALYWYRQSLGQGLEFLIYFQGNSAPDKSGLPSDRFSAERTGGSVSTLTIQRTQQEDSAVYLCASTLKRYMNTEAFFGQGTRLTVV.

This clonotype was seen repeatedly, ten times or more. The chain uses TRBV9 and TRBJ1-2; 11 bases match TRBD1. Germline V CDR1 and CDR2: SGDLS, YYNGEE. Unmatched junction bases numbered 6, after V lost 3 bases and J lost 5 bases. The CDR3 is 15 amino acids. The CDR3 region is CASSGTGQGAYGYTF. For the CDR3, the DNA is TGTGCCAGCAGCGGAACCGGACAGGGGGCGTATGGCTACACCTTC.

This clonotype has a count of ten or more. The CDR3 reads CASSWTGQSGSYEQYF. In DNA form, the CDR3 reads TGTGCCAGCAGTTGGACGGGACAGTCAGGCTCCTACGAGCAGTACTTC. The gene calls are TRBV6-1 and TRBJ2-7; 7 nucleotides align to TRBD1. Per germline, CDR1 MNHNS and CDR2 SASEGT. J lost 0 bases, V lost 5 bases, and 10 bases had no gene match. This CDR3 is 16 amino acids long.

Many counts were recorded for this clonotype. The chain recombines TRBV28 with TRBJ1-5; 7 bases are a match to TRBD1. With 5 bases clipped from V and 3 bases from J, the junction kept 16 bases outside the gene matches. CDR1 is MDHEN and CDR2 is SYDVKM in the germline V gene. The CDR3 is 18 residues long. The CDR3 is CASSQGTEGQLPNQPQHF. As DNA, the CDR3 is TGTGCCAGCAGTCAGGGCACCGAGGGACAGCTTCCCAATCAGCCCCAGCATTTT. The whole variable domain, remainder taken from reference TRBV28 and TRBJ1-5, is DVKVTQSSRYLVKRTGEKVFLECVQDMDHENMFWYRQDPGLGLRLIYFSYDVKMKEKGDIPEGYSVSREKKERFSLILESASTNQTSMYLCASSQGTEGQLPNQPQHFGDGTRLSIL.

The chain links TRBV6-1 to TRBJ1-2; 7 positions match TRBD1. Germline lookup yields CDR1 MNHNS and CDR2 SASEGT. This CDR3 is built from 15 residues. J was trimmed by 0 bases and V by 6 bases; bases with no gene match: 7. The DNA for the CDR3 is TGTGCCAGCAGAGCTGAGGGGGCGACTAACTATGGCTACACCTTC. This translates into CASRAEGATNYGYTF.

The sample holds many counts of this clonotype. The chain couples TRBV5-1 to TRBJ1-1; unclear D gene. Germline V CDR1 and CDR2: SGHRS, YFSETQ. There are 14 residues in the CDR3. V was trimmed by 2 bases and J by 1 base, leaving 9 bases between them. The CDR3 loop reads CASSFSSSNTEAFF. CDR3 nucleotide sequence: TGCGCCAGCAGCTTTAGCAGTTCGAACACTGAAGCTTTCTTT.

In this sample, this clonotype turned up many times. This chain links TRBV12-3 or TRBV12-4 with TRBJ2-5; possibly TRBD2 for D (7 bases). V was cut by 2 bases and J by 2 bases, with 15 bases left in between. The CDR3 is made up of 16 amino acids. The CDR3 reads CASSLWGGGIQETQYF. The DNA for the CDR3 is TGTGCCAGCAGTTTATGGGGGGGGGGCATACAAGAGACCCAGTACTTC.

J is TRBJ2-3 and V is TRBV18, with a weak D call TRBD1 (5 bases). Trimming pared 2 bases from V and 0 bases from J, leaving 12 bases between. Germline CDR1 reads KGHSH; CDR2 reads LQKENI. This CDR3 contains 16 residues. Here the CDR3 DNA reads TGTGCCAGCTCACCAAGGCAGGGCAGGAGCACAGATACGCAGTATTTT. This gives the protein CASSPRQGRSTDTQYF. Based on the CDR3 plus reference TRBV18 and TRBJ2-3, the full variable domain is NAGVMQNPRHLVRRRGQEARLRCSPMKGHSHVYWYRQLPEEGLKFMVYLQKENIIDESGMPKERFSAEFPKEGPSILRIQQVVRGDSAAYFCASSPRQGRSTDTQYFGPGTRLTVL.

This clonotype showed up many times. The chain employs TRBV3-1 and TRBJ2-1; D is unresolved. Trimming pared 4 bases from V and 7 bases from J, leaving 5 bases between. CDR1 is LGHDT, CDR2 YNNKEL, per germline (reference sequence). The CDR3 is 11 residues long. The CDR3 DNA is TGTGCCAGCAGCCTCACGAATGAGCAGTTCTTC. Amino acids: CASSLTNEQFF.

This clonotype was detected ten times or more. The chain is built from TRBV2 and TRBJ2-1; D might be TRBD1 (7 bases). This CDR3 comprises 13 residues. From germline, CDR1 is SNHLY and CDR2 FYNNEI. Trimming took 4 bases from V and 6 from J, leaving 10 bases between them. For the CDR3, the DNA is TGTGCCAGCAGTGCCCAGGGGGGCAATGAGCAGTTCTTC. This sequence encodes CASSAQGGNEQFF.

V gene TRBV12-3 or TRBV12-4 combines with J gene TRBJ2-3, with 8 bases aligning to TRBD1. The V gene end was trimmed by 1 base and the J gene end by 2 bases; junction bases not matched to a gene: 8. This CDR3 is 17 amino acids long. CDR3 region: CASSLEDRAGYTDTQYF. In nucleotides, the CDR3 is TGTGCCAGCAGTTTAGAGGACAGGGCGGGCTACACAGATACGCAGTATTTT.

The chain couples TRBV29-1 to TRBJ1-1, with TRBD1 matching over 7 bases. CDR3 size: 13 residues. Germline CDR1 SQVTM, CDR2 ANQGSEA. Losses at the gene ends were 7 bases for V and 1 base for J; bases not matched to a gene: 6. The CDR3 sequence: CSAWTGTNTEAFF. CDR3 DNA sequence: TGCAGCGCCTGGACAGGAACGAACACTGAAGCTTTCTTT.

A remark on this clonotype: A read error is possible here, since a much larger clone lies one base away. The J gene is TRBJ2-7, the V gene TRBV12-3 or TRBV12-4; maybe TRBD1 (7 bases). Trimming left V 5 bases short and J 0 bases short, with 17 bases between. CDR3 length: 16 amino acids. The CDR3 loop is CASSAGQLFSSYEQYF. The CDR3 nucleotides are TGTGCCAGCAGTGCGGGACAGCTCTTCAGCTCCTACGAGCAGTACTTC.

This clonotype was seen repeatedly, ten times or more. CDR3 protein: CASSLGGGADERSPLHF. CDR3 nucleotides: TGCGCCAGCAGCTTGGGCGGGGGGGCAGACGAACGGTCACCCCTCCACTTT. This chain uses TRBV5-1 with TRBJ1-6, with a tentative D call TRBD1 (6 bases). CDR3 size: 17 residues. Germline loops: CDR1 SGHRS, CDR2 YFSETQ. V was shortened by 0 bases and J by 10 bases, with 20 bases between the two germline ends.

This clonotype was observed a handful of times. This rearrangement joins TRBV6-1 to TRBJ1-4, with a weak D call TRBD1 (5 bases). V was shortened by 6 bases and J by 4 bases, with 15 bases between the two germline ends. Germline V gene sequence: CDR1 MNHNS, CDR2 SASEGT. The CDR3 sequence is 15 residues long. CDR3 DNA sequence: TGTGCCAGCAGCCCCCGGGACGGGGGTAATGAAAAACTGTTTTTT. As protein: CASSPRDGGNEKLFF.

In this sample, this clonotype turned up many times. This chain uses TRBV20-1 with TRBJ2-5; 10 bases are shared with TRBD2. Germline CDR1 DFQATT, CDR2 SNEGSKA (reference sequence). The CDR3 is 16 amino acids. V was clipped by 1 base and J by 2 bases; unmatched bases: 7. CDR3 in amino acids: CSARVVLAGSQETQYF. CDR3 DNA: TGCAGTGCTAGAGTAGTACTAGCGGGATCTCAAGAGACCCAGTACTTC.

The genes are TRBV27 and TRBJ2-3; 10 nucleotides match TRBD2. With V trimmed by 7 bases and J by 7 bases, 8 bases remained unmatched. Germline CDR1 is MNHEY and CDR2 is SMNVEV (reference sequence). This CDR3 comprises 14 residues. In DNA form, the CDR3 reads TGTGCCAGCACCTTCCTAGCGGGGGACTATACGCAGTATTTT. It is translated as CASTFLAGDYTQYF.

The sample holds many counts of this clonotype. The rearrangement links TRBV18 to TRBJ2-2; D is unclear. The CDR3 spans 13 residues. Germline V gene lookup returns CDR1 KGHSH and CDR2 LQKENI. Trimming stripped 1 base from V and 3 bases from J, with 3 bases between. The CDR3 nucleotides read TGTGCCAGCTCACCACAGTACACCGGGGAGCTGTTTTTT. Its protein product is CASSPQYTGELFF.

There are many counts of this clonotype. The J gene is TRBJ1-5, the V gene TRBV27; TRBD1 might be the D (5 bases). V was trimmed by 4 bases and J by 3 bases, leaving 10 bases between them. CDR1 and CDR2 from the germline V gene are MNHEY and SMNVEV (reference sequence). CDR3 length equals 14 residues. In DNA form, the CDR3 reads TGTGCCAGCAGTTCTCGCAGGGTCAATCAGCCCCAGCATTTT. Protein product: CASSSRRVNQPQHF.

This clonotype was seen repeatedly, ten times or more. The chain carries TRBV6-1 and TRBJ1-6; D is ambiguous. V gave up 4 bases and J gave up 13 bases, with 20 bases separating them. Germline CDR1 and CDR2: MNHNS and SASEGT. This CDR3 is built from 15 residues. CDR3 in DNA: TGTGCCAGCAGTGTACACGAAACGGGAGAACGGCCCCTCCACTTT. It translates to CASSVHETGERPLHF.

In its sample, this clonotype was seen many times. The chain is built from TRBV5-1 and TRBJ2-7, with 8 bases identical to TRBD1. V trimming: 3 bases; J trimming: 2 bases; junction bases outside the gene matches: 4. This CDR3 contains 14 residues. Germline assignment: CDR1 SGHRS and CDR2 YFSETQ. CDR3 protein: CASSWTGQAYEQYF. The CDR3 DNA follows: TGCGCCAGCAGCTGGACAGGGCAGGCCTACGAGCAGTACTTC. The full variable domain, in which reference TRBV5-1 and TRBJ2-7 provide the parts outside the CDR3, is KAGVTQTPRYLIKTRGQQVTLSCSPISGHRSVSWYQQTPGQGLQFLFEYFSETQRNKGNFPGRFSGRQFSNSRSEMNVSTLELGDSALYLCASSWTGQAYEQYFGPGTRLTVT.

In its sample, this clonotype was seen a few times. V and J are TRBV9 and TRBJ1-5; the match to TRBD1 covers 8 bases. Trimming removed 0 bases from V and 7 bases from J; junction bases left unmatched: 3. The CDR3 consists of 14 residues. CDR1 is SGDLS, CDR2 YYNGEE, per germline. CDR3 nucleotides: TGTGCCAGCAGCGTAGCAGGGGGCGGGCAGCCCCAGCATTTT. Amino acid sequence: CASSVAGGGQPQHF.